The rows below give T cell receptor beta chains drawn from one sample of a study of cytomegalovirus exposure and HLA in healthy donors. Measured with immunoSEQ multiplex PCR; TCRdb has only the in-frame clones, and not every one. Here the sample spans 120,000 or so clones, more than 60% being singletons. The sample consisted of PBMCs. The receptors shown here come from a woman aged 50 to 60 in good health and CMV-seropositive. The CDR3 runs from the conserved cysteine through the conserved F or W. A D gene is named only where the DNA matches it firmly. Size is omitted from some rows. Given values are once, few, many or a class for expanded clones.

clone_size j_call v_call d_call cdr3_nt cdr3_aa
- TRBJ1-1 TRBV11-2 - TGTGCCAGCAGCTTAGGGCAGGCGATGAACACTGAAGCTTTCTTT CASSLGQAMNTEAFF
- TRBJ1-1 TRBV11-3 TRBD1 TGTGCCAGCAGCTTAGATCAGGGGGTTGAAGCTTTCTTT CASSLDQGVEAFF
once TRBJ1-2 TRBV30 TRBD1 TGTGCCTGGAAAAAGACAGGGGGCGCGAGCTATGGCTACACCTTC CAWKKTGGASYGYTF
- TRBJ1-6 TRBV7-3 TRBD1 TGTGCCAGCAGCTCGACAGGGGTTTACAATTCACCCCTCCACTTT CASSSTGVYNSPLHF
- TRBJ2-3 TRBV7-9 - TGTGCCAGCAGCTTAGTAGCGCCCGTCACAGATACGCAGTATTTT CASSLVAPVTDTQYF
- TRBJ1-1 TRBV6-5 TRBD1 TGTGCCAGCAGACGAACCGGGACAGGGGGGACTGAAGCTTTCTTT CASRRTGTGGTEAFF
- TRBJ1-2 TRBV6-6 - TGTGCCAGCAGCCCCGCAGGGGAAGGAGGCTACACCTTC CASSPAGEGGYTF
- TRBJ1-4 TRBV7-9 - TGTGCCAGCAGCTTAGTGGGGACAAGGGATGAAAAACTGTTTTTT CASSLVGTRDEKLFF
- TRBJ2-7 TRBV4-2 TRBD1 TGTGCCAGCAGCCAAGCCGGGACAGGGTCCTACGAGCAGTACTTC CASSQAGTGSYEQYF
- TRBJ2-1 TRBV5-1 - TGCGCCAGCAGCTTGCTGGACAGCACCTACAATGAGCAGTTCTTC CASSLLDSTYNEQFF
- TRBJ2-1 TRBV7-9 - TGTGCCAGCAGCTTTGGGGGGATGGGGAACAATGAGCAGTTCTTC CASSFGGMGNNEQFF
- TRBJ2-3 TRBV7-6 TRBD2 TGTGCCAGCAGCCCCCGGACTAGCGGGAGCACAGATACGCAGTATTTT CASSPRTSGSTDTQYF
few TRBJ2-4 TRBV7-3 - TGTGCCAGCAGCCCCCAGGCAGGGGATTTCAACATTCAGTACTTC CASSPQAGDFNIQYF
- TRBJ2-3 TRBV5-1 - TGCGCCAGCAGCTTGGCTAGTTCGGCCCGAACAGATACGCAGTATTTT CASSLASSARTDTQYF
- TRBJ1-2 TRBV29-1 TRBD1 TGCAGCGCCGGACAGGCCCAACCTTATGGCTACACCTTC CSAGQAQPYGYTF
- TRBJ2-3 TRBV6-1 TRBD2 TGTGCCAGTGTAGCGGGGAACCCCAGCACAGATACGCAGTATTTT CASVAGNPSTDTQYF
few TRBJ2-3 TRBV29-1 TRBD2 TGCAGCGTTGAGGGGGGGAAAGGGACAGATACGCAGTATTTT CSVEGGKGTDTQYF
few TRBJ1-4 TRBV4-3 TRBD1 TGCGCCAGCAGCCAAGAGGTGACAGGGTCCTCAGAAAAACTGTTTTTT CASSQEVTGSSEKLFF
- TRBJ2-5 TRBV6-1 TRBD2 TGTGCCAGCAGTGGGATAGCGGGAGTGGGTGGGGAGACCCAGTACTTC CASSGIAGVGGETQYF
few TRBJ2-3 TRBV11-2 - TGTGCCAGCAGCTTAGATCCGGTCCCTACTAGTGGGCGTTCGCAGTATTTT CASSLDPVPTSGRSQYF
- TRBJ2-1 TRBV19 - TGTGCCACGCGGGACAGCACCCCGCAAACGGAGCAGTTCTTC CATRDSTPQTEQFF
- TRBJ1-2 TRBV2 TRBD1 TGTGCCAGCAGTGAGCACCGGGACAGGGTCTATGGCTACACCTTC CASSEHRDRVYGYTF
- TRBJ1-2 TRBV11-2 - TGTGCCAGCAGCTTAGTTCAGGATGGTGGCTACACCTTC CASSLVQDGGYTF
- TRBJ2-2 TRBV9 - TGTGCCAGCAGAGGGGGGGCTGACACCGGGGAGCTGTTTTTT CASRGGADTGELFF
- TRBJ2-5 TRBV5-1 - TGCGCCAGCAGCCTGAGTCTGACTGTCGGGATTGGGGAGACCCAGTACTTC CASSLSLTVGIGETQYF
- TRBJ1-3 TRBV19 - TGTGCCAGTAGTTTCCTGGGGGGATCTGCTGGAAACACCATATATTTT CASSFLGGSAGNTIYF
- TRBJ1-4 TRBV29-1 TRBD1 TGCAGCGTTGAGACAGGGAGTCTCCTTAATGAAAAACTGTTTTTT CSVETGSLLNEKLFF
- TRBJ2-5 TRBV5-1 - TGCGCCAGCAGCTTGGGGCAGGCTCAAGAGACCCAGTACTTC CASSLGQAQETQYF
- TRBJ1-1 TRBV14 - TGTGCCAGCAGCCGAGAGGGGGACATTGGGAACACTGAAGCTTTCTTT CASSREGDIGNTEAFF
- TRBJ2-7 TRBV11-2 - TGTGCCAGCAGCTCGAACAGGGCCCGAGGGGAGCAGTACTTC CASSSNRARGEQYF
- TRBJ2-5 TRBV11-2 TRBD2 TGTGCCAGCAGCCCTAGACCCGTCGGGAGGGCCCAGTACTTC CASSPRPVGRAQYF
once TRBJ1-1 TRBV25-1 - TGTGCCAGCAGCCCCTGGGGGGGGTCGAACACTGAAGCTTTCTTT CASSPWGGSNTEAFF
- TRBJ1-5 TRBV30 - TGTGCCTGGAGTGAAGACAGTAATCAGCCCCAGCATTTT CAWSEDSNQPQHF
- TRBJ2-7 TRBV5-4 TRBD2 TGTGCCAGCAGCTCTTCGGGCGGCGGACTAGGGTACGAGCAGTACTTC CASSSSGGGLGYEQYF
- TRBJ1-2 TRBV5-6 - TGTGCCAGCACTACGGACAAGTTATATGGCTACACCTTC CASTTDKLYGYTF
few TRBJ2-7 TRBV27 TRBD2 TGTGCCCCTAAAACTCCCGGGACTAGCGGGAGTTGGTACGAGCAGTACTTC CAPKTPGTSGSWYEQYF
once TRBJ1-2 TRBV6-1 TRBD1 TGTGCCAGCAGGGACAGGGGGGCCAACTATGGCTACACCTTC CASRDRGANYGYTF
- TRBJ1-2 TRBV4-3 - TGCGCCAGCAGCCAAATACAGGGAAGGAACTATGGCTACACCTTC CASSQIQGRNYGYTF
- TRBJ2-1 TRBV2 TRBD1 TGTGCCAGCAGTCCAACAGGGGTTCGCTACAATGAGCAGTTCTTC CASSPTGVRYNEQFF
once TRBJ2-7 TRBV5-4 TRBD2 TGTGCCAGCAGGCCCGGGACTAGCGGCTACGAGCAGTACTTC CASRPGTSGYEQYF
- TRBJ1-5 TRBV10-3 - TGTGCCATCAGTCTTGACAGGAGCAATCAGCCCCAGCATTTT CAISLDRSNQPQHF
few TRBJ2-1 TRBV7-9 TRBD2 TGTGCCAGCAGCTTAGGGTGGACTAGCAATGAGCAGTTCTTC CASSLGWTSNEQFF
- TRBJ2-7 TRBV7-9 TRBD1 TGTGCCAGCAGCTCACCCAGGGGGTTTGGGTCCTACGAGCAGTACTTC CASSSPRGFGSYEQYF
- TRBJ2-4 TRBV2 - TGTGCCAGCAGTGAACTGGGCGGGGCGGCCAAAAACATTCAGTACTTC CASSELGGAAKNIQYF
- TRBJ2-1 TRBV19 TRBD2 TGTGCCAGTAGCACCGAAATTAGCGGGAGGATCCCCCAGGGGCAGTTCTTC CASSTEISGRIPQGQFF
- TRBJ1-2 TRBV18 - TGTGCCAGCTCACCACGGGGAGGCGAAGGAGGCTACACCTTC CASSPRGGEGGYTF
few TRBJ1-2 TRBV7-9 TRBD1 TGTGCCAGCAGCGCACGACAGGGCCCTAACTATGGCTACACCTTC CASSARQGPNYGYTF
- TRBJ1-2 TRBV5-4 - TGTGCCAGCAGCTTGGACGCAGGGAAGAATGGCTACACCTTC CASSLDAGKNGYTF
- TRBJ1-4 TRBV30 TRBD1 TGTGCCTGGAGCGAGGGACAGGGTAATGAAAAACTGTTTTTT CAWSEGQGNEKLFF